The 11 T cell receptor beta chains reported below all come from one sample, sequenced in a study of beta chain features in type 1 diabetes. Expressed TCRB transcripts were sequenced, since all the RNA that had been isolated was reverse transcribed. The repertoire was sequenced with immunoSEQ multiplex PCR; TCRdb's copy has only in-frame clones and lacks some. The sample gives 200,000 to 250,000 clones, 7.5% to 10% of which show up once; around 0.031% is in the top ten. Sequencing used naive CD4+ T cells from blood. These receptors were collected from a woman aged 18 to 35 in good health.

This clone was observed a handful of times. This chain links TRBV10-3 with TRBJ2-2; 7 positions agree with TRBD2. The CDR3 length is 17 residues. Germline-derived CDR1 and CDR2 are ENHRY and SYGVKD. V lost 6 bases and J lost 5; bases outside the gene matches: 15. CDR3 nucleotides: TGTGCCATCAGCCTCCGACGTTCGGGAGGAAGAACCGGGGAGCTGTTTTTT. It is translated as CAISLRRSGGRTGELFF.

This chain links TRBV5-1 with TRBJ1-1, with D possibly TRBD1 on 5 matching bases. Germline values: CDR1 SGHRS, CDR2 YFSETQ. Trimming removed 6 bases at V and 0 bases at J, with 12 bases between. This CDR3 has 14 residues. In nucleotides, the CDR3 is TGCGCCAGCAACTCGGGACTGATGAACACTGAAGCTTTCTTT. Protein: CASNSGLMNTEAFF.

This chain joins TRBV19 and TRBJ2-2; D is ambiguous. The CDR3 has 16 residues. V was shortened by 3 bases and J by 1 base, with 12 bases between the two germline ends. In germline, CDR1 is LNHDA, CDR2 SQIVND (reference sequence). As DNA, the CDR3 is TGTGCCAGTAGTATTCAGACTCCGATGAACACCGGGGAGCTGTTTTTT. It is translated as CASSIQTPMNTGELFF.

This chain links TRBV5-1 with TRBJ2-7, with 7 bases matching TRBD1. The CDR3 is made up of 16 amino acids. Germline-derived CDR1 and CDR2 are SGHRS and YFSETQ. After removal of 4 bases from V and 3 bases from J, the junction contained 13 bases not matched to a gene. The CDR3 loop reads CASSPELRGYSYEQYF. The CDR3 region has the DNA TGCGCCAGCAGCCCCGAACTCAGGGGGTACAGCTACGAGCAGTACTTC.

This chain uses TRBV15 with TRBJ1-1; a weak D match, TRBD1 (6 bases). The length of the CDR3 is 16 residues. V lost 0 bases and J lost 3, with 14 bases in between. Germline V gene lookup returns CDR1 LNHNV and CDR2 YYDKDF (reference sequence). For the CDR3, the DNA is TGTGCCACCAGCAGAGATCACGGCGAGGGGGACACTGAAGCTTTCTTT. It yields the protein CATSRDHGEGDTEAFF. Drawing the rest from reference TRBV15 and TRBJ1-1, the complete variable domain is DAMVIQNPRYQVTQFGKPVTLSCSQTLNHNVMYWYQQKSSQAPKLLFHYYDKDFNNEADTPDNFQSRRPNTSFCFLDIRSPGLGDTAMYLCATSRDHGEGDTEAFFGQGTRLTVV.

This clone was picked up a small number of times. V and J are TRBV19 and TRBJ2-7; 7 nucleotides match TRBD2. CDR3 length: 15 residues. Germline V gene data show CDR1 as LNHDA and CDR2 as SQIVND (reference sequence). V shed 2 bases and J 6 bases; nucleotides not matched to a gene: 10. The CDR3, as DNA: TGTGCCAGTAGTATAACGGGACTACCTAGGGCCGAGCAGTACTTC. Its translation: CASSITGLPRAEQYF.

A few counts support this clone. The genes are TRBV5-6 and TRBJ1-1; no clear D. The CDR3 extends over 16 amino acids. Germline V CDR1 and CDR2: SGHDT, YYEEEE. V lost 4 bases and J lost 0, with 16 bases in between. This CDR3 reads CASSATRTGMNTEAFF. The CDR3 coding sequence is TGTGCCAGCAGCGCAACGAGGACGGGGATGAACACTGAAGCTTTCTTT.

This chain uses TRBV19 with TRBJ2-6, with a possible D match to TRBD1 (5 bases). Germline assignment: CDR1 LNHDA and CDR2 SQIVND (reference sequence). Trimming stripped 3 bases from V and 0 bases from J, with 12 bases between. This CDR3 spans 17 amino acids. The CDR3 sequence: CASSIDSAFSGANVLTF. The CDR3 coding sequence is TGTGCCAGTAGTATCGACAGTGCATTCTCTGGGGCCAACGTCCTGACTTTC.

V and J are TRBV6-1 and TRBJ1-6; D is undetermined. This CDR3 has 16 amino acids. V shed 2 bases and J shed 7 bases, with 15 bases lying between them. Looked up from germline, CDR1 is MNHNS and CDR2 is SASEGT. The CDR3 DNA reads TGTGCCAGCAGTGAATCTACATCGGCGGCCAATTCACCCCTCCACTTT. Translated, it gives CASSESTSAANSPLHF.

The rearrangement uses TRBV7-9 and TRBJ1-2, with 7 bases identical to TRBD1. The CDR3 is 14 residues long. J lost 5 bases, V lost 4 bases, and 7 bases had no gene match. CDR1 is SEHNR and CDR2 is FQNEAQ in the germline V gene (reference sequence). This CDR3 is CASSSGTAYYGYTF. The DNA for the CDR3 is TGTGCCAGCAGCTCAGGGACAGCGTATTATGGCTACACCTTC.

The sample holds a few counts of this clone. J is TRBJ2-1 and V is TRBV11-3; tentative D call: TRBD2 (5 bases). Per the germline V gene, CDR1 is SGHNT and CDR2 is YENEEA. With 1 base removed from V and 7 bases from J, the gap between germline ends came to 11 bases. The CDR3 spans 14 residues. CDR3 in DNA: TGTGCCAGCAGCTTAGCACTAGGGTATAATGAGCAGTTCTTC. Translated: CASSLALGYNEQFF.